This T cell receptor beta chain comes out of a study of blood T cell repertoires in COVID-19. As for the study in general: The study drew acute and convalescent COVID-19 samples from the United States, Italy and Spain. PBMCs, B-cell-depleted T cells, or T cells were the source of the cDNA or gDNA that made up the material.

V was trimmed by 7 bases and J by 11 bases, leaving 14 bases between them. This CDR3 spans 10 amino acids. Looked up from germline, CDR1 is SQVTM and CDR2 is ANQGSEA. Original methodology: Reference gene primer amplification in the assay estimated nucleated cell counts. Generated by immunoSEQ multiplex PCR, the TCRdb table keeps only in-frame clones and is missing some. V and J calls and clone size are copied from that table; D and trimming were computed from the DNA. The sample has some 110,000 clones, about 75% seen once. J is TRBJ1-1 and V is TRBV29-1, with D possibly matching TRBD1 (5 bases). The receptor was isolated from a woman aged 70-85 years with acute or convalescent COVID-19. Sequencing was done on a sample of peripheral blood. CDR3 nucleotides: TGCAGCGCCCAAGTGGGGGGTGCTTTCTTT. Encoded protein: CSAQVGGAFF.